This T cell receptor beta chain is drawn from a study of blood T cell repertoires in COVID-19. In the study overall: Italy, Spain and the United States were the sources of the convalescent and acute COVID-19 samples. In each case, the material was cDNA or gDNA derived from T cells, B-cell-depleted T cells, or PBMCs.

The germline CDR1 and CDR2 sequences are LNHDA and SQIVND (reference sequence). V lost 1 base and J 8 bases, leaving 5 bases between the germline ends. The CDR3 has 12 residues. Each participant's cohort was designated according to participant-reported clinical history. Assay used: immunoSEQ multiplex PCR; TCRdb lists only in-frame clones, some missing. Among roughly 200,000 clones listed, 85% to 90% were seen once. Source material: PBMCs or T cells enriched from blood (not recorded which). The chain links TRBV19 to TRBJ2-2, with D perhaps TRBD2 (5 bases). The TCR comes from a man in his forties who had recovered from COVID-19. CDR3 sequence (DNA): TGTGCCAGTAGTATAGGCGGGGGGGAGCTGTTTTTT. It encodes CASSIGGGELFF. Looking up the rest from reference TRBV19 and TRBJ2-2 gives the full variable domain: DGGITQSPKYLFRKEGQNVTLSCEQNLNHDAMYWYRQDPGQGLRLIYYSQIVNDFQKGDIAEGYSVSREKKESFPLTVTSAQKNPTAFYLCASSIGGGELFFGEGSRLTVL.